Each of the 8 T cell receptor beta chains below was sequenced from the same sample in a study of graft-versus-host responses after intestinal transplantation. TCRdb's table, derived via immunoSEQ multiplex PCR, lists solely in-frame clones and lacks some. Among 12,000 to 15,000 clones listed, about 33% were seen once. The authors seeded roughly 200,000 CFSE-labeled responder cells together with roughly 200,000 irradiated stimulator cells tagged with violet dye. The sample in question was alloreactive CD8+ T cells from a mixed lymphocyte reaction culture, obtained before intestinal transplant. Subset described: CFSE-low proliferating T cells sorted from roughly six-day pre-transplant mixed lymphocyte reaction (GvH or HvG direction). These receptor sequences come from a human patient who received an intestinal transplant.

This chain joins TRBV2 and TRBJ2-1; D may be TRBD1 (6 bases). Germline loops: CDR1 SNHLY, CDR2 FYNNEI. This CDR3 contains 14 residues. The V gene lost 5 bases and the J gene lost 4 bases, with 12 bases spanning the gap. CDR3 sequence: CASSPGQGYNEQFF. The CDR3 nucleotides are TGTGCCAGCAGTCCGGGACAAGGATACAATGAGCAGTTCTTC.

This clone was observed a handful of times. The chain is built from TRBV30 and TRBJ2-3, with 7 bases fitting TRBD2. The junction had 5 bases not matched to a gene; V was cut back by 0 bases and J by 2 bases. Germline V gives CDR1 GTSNPN, CDR2 SVGIG (reference sequence). The length of the CDR3 is 15 residues. CDR3: CAWSVSSGFTDTQYF. In DNA form, the CDR3 reads TGTGCCTGGAGTGTATCTAGCGGATTCACAGATACGCAGTATTTT.

This clone was observed a few times. The chain combines TRBV27 with TRBJ2-1, with unresolved D. V lost 5 bases and J 6 bases, leaving 11 bases between the germline ends. CDR3 length: 13 amino acids. Germline CDR1 MNHEY, CDR2 SMNVEV (reference sequence). This chain's CDR3 is CASSLPPGNEQFF. For the CDR3, the DNA is TGTGCCAGCAGTCTACCCCCAGGCAATGAGCAGTTCTTC.

This clone was seen a few times. The rearrangement uses TRBV2 and TRBJ1-4; no firm D call. Per germline, CDR1 SNHLY and CDR2 FYNNEI. V was pared by 0 bases and J by 0 bases, with 14 bases between. The CDR3 is made up of 18 amino acids. The CDR3 DNA is TGTGCCAGCAGTGAAGCGCGGGGAGGGTGGACAACTAATGAAAAACTGTTTTTT. Its protein is CASSEARGGWTTNEKLFF.

This clone has more than one count but fewer than ten. CDR3 DNA sequence: TGTGCCAGCAGCGCCGGGACTAGCGGGGGTTACGAGCAGTACTTC. Protein sequence: CASSAGTSGGYEQYF. The rearrangement uses TRBV9 and TRBJ2-7, with 14 positions matching TRBD2. The CDR3 is made up of 15 amino acids. The trim removed 3 bases at V and 4 bases at J, leaving 3 bases unmatched. Germline V gene data show CDR1 as SGDLS and CDR2 as YYNGEE.

V is TRBV6-5 and J is TRBJ1-6; 10 positions agree with TRBD1. In germline, CDR1 is MNHEY, CDR2 SVGAGI. The CDR3 contains 15 residues. The V and J ends lost 5 bases and 5 bases, in that order; junction bases with no gene match: 3. The CDR3 is CASSTGTGDNSPLHF. CDR3 nucleotides: TGTGCCAGCAGTACCGGGACAGGGGATAATTCACCCCTCCACTTT.

This clone turned up a few times. This CDR3 reads CAWSGTAPYEQYF. CDR3 coding DNA: TGTGCCTGGTCCGGGACAGCACCCTACGAGCAGTACTTC. The rearrangement uses TRBV30 and TRBJ2-7; 7 positions agree with TRBD1. There are 13 residues in the CDR3. V lost 5 bases, J lost 2 bases, and 6 bases stayed unmatched. Germline-derived CDR1 and CDR2 are GTSNPN and SVGIG (reference sequence).

V gene TRBV23-1 combines with J gene TRBJ1-5, with 8 bases lining up with TRBD1. TRBV23-1 is treated as an ORF (open reading frame) with a function not yet certain. This CDR3 is 16 amino acids long. V dropped 0 bases and J dropped 4; count of bases not matched to a gene: 5. This chain's CDR3 is CASSQSQGAVNQPQHF. The CDR3 bases are TGCGCCAGCAGTCAATCGCAGGGGGCGGTTAATCAGCCCCAGCATTTT.